The 10 T cell receptor beta chains below all came from one sample that was sequenced in a study of blood T cell repertoires in COVID-19. Produced via immunoSEQ multiplex PCR; TCRdb's table is partial and in-frame only. The table records about 70,000 clones, roughly 84% of them present only once. Sequencing was carried out using peripheral blood. These receptors all come from a woman of 80 years or more with active or convalescent COVID-19.

CDR3 DNA sequence: TGTGCCAGCTCAACGGACAGTTTATTCTTTGGAAACACCATATATTTT. This encodes CASSTDSLFFGNTIYF. V usage is TRBV18 and J usage is TRBJ1-3; TRBD1 might be the D (6 bases). The CDR3 spans 16 residues. The germline gives CDR1 KGHSH, CDR2 LQKENI. V lost 5 bases to trimming and J lost 3 bases, with 17 bases between them.

This rearrangement joins TRBV24-1 to TRBJ2-5; a weak D match, TRBD1 (6 bases). Trimming removed 6 bases at V and 0 bases at J, with 16 bases between. Germline V gives CDR1 KGHDR, CDR2 SFDVKD. This CDR3 spans 16 amino acids. The DNA for the CDR3 is TGTGCCACCAGTCTCGGTTTTGGGGGCCACCAAGAGACCCAGTACTTC. Protein: CATSLGFGGHQETQYF.

CDR3 sequence (DNA): TGTGCCACCAGCGGGGATCGGGGGAATGAGCAGTTCTTC. Translating gives CATSGDRGNEQFF. This chain links TRBV24-1 with TRBJ2-1, with D possibly TRBD2 on 6 matching bases. This CDR3 is 13 amino acids long. Trimming took 7 bases from V and 7 from J, leaving 13 bases between them. Germline V gene data show CDR1 as KGHDR and CDR2 as SFDVKD.

The chain employs TRBV19 and TRBJ1-5, with D hard to call. CDR3 size: 14 residues. CDR1 and CDR2 (germline): LNHDA, SQIVND (reference sequence). Trimming removed 5 bases at V and 3 bases at J, with 11 bases between. CDR3 DNA: TGTGCCAGTAGTTTTGCAGGCGCCAATCAGCCCCAGCATTTT. Amino acids: CASSFAGANQPQHF.

This clone turned up a few times. The genes are TRBV3-1 (or the pseudogene TRBV3-2) and TRBJ2-2, with TRBD2 matching 8 bases. There are 16 residues in the CDR3. Germline loops: CDR1 LGHDT, CDR2 YNNKEL (reference sequence). Unmatched junction bases numbered 5, after V lost 4 bases and J lost 1 base. In DNA, the CDR3 is TGTGCCAGCAGCCGAATGACTAGCGTGAACACCGGGGAGCTGTTTTTT. It yields the protein CASSRMTSVNTGELFF.

The chain combines TRBV29-1 with TRBJ1-5, with D maybe TRBD1 (6 bases). Per the germline V gene, CDR1 is SQVTM and CDR2 is ANQGSEA. Trimming stripped 6 bases from V and 4 bases from J, with 19 bases between. The CDR3 covers 15 residues. The chain's CDR3 is CSVDSSPLRNQPQHF. The DNA of the CDR3 is TGCAGCGTGGACAGTTCCCCGCTTAGGAATCAGCCCCAGCATTTT.

This chain joins TRBV5-5 and TRBJ1-2; D gene uncertain. V was shortened by 0 bases and J by 12 bases, with 18 bases between the two germline ends. CDR1 is SGHKS, CDR2 YYEKEE, per germline (reference sequence). This CDR3 is 14 amino acids long. The CDR3 loop is CASSLDSSRPDDTF. As DNA, the CDR3 is TGTGCCAGCAGCTTGGATTCCTCCAGGCCCGATGACACCTTC.

The rearrangement links TRBV12-5 to TRBJ1-5; no clear D. V gave up 5 bases and J gave up 2 bases, with 16 bases separating them. CDR1 is LGHNT and CDR2 is FRNRAP in the germline V gene. This CDR3 has 16 residues. Written as DNA, the CDR3 is TGTGCTAGTGGTCCCATACCCATCCGGGGCAATCAGCCCCAGCATTTT. Translation gives CASGPIPIRGNQPQHF.

V gene TRBV19 combines with J gene TRBJ2-3; D perhaps matches TRBD2 (6 bases). Trimming took off 8 bases at V and 14 bases at J, with 23 bases between the two ends. The CDR3 loop spans 13 amino acids. Germline assignment: CDR1 LNHDA and CDR2 SQIVND (reference sequence). Here the CDR3 reads CASSTGDLQTPYF. The CDR3 nucleotides are TGTGCCAGTTCCACGGGGGACCTTCAAACCCCGTATTTT. Together with reference TRBV19 and TRBJ2-3, the CDR3 gives the full variable domain: DGGITQSPKYLFRKEGQNVTLSCEQNLNHDAMYWYRQDPGQGLRLIYYSQIVNDFQKGDIAEGYSVSREKKESFPLTVTSAQKNPTAFYLCASSTGDLQTPYFGPGTRLTVL.

The chain combines TRBV7-8 with TRBJ2-5; D remains unclear. This CDR3 is built from 15 residues. V was clipped by 1 base and J by 1 base, with 10 bases between them. Germline CDR1 is SGHVS and CDR2 is FQNEAQ. CDR3 in amino acids: CASSLVRVSQETQYF. CDR3 nucleotide sequence: TGTGCCAGCAGCTTAGTCCGGGTGTCCCAAGAGACCCAGTACTTC.